The 17 T cell receptor beta chains given below trace back to one sample, sequenced in a study of spatial heterogeneity in lung cancer. TCRdb re-derived calls from the 5' RACE reads in MiXCR, one entry per CDR3 protein. The data show over 13,000 distinct CDR3 sequences, with about 3.6% seen just once and 9.8% held by the top ten. Time point reported: sample taken at primary tumor resection. Source: normal lung tissue next to the tumor, taken at surgery. The receptors originated from a male donor with early-stage non-small cell lung cancer.

This clonotype has at least ten counts. For a library built for alpha chains, this beta chain is a stray read; little rests on its size. The chain couples TRBV29-1 to TRBJ2-3; the match to TRBD1 covers 7 bases. V gave up 4 bases and J gave up 0 bases; unmatched junction bases: 7. The CDR3 has 15 residues. Germline V CDR1 and CDR2: SQVTM, ANQGSEA. As DNA, the CDR3 is TGCAGCGTTGTGGACAGGAAAACTAGCACAGATACGCAGTATTTT. It encodes CSVVDRKTSTDTQYF.

Worth noting for this clonotype: A library prepared for alpha chains yielded this beta chain as an off-target read; its size is of little meaning. The chain has TRBV4-2 and TRBJ1-4; D uncertain. The CDR3 extends over 13 amino acids. Germline assignment: CDR1 LGHNA and CDR2 YNFKEQ. V lost 4 bases to trimming and J lost 3 bases, with 6 bases between them. The CDR3 DNA reads as TGTGCCAGCAGCCCGTCAGCTAATGAAAAACTGTTTTTT. This encodes CASSPSANEKLFF.

This clonotype occurred many times. The library was prepared for alpha chains; this beta chain is a stray read, so its frequency means little. The chain couples TRBV18 to TRBJ2-1; D gene uncertain. The CDR3 length is 12 residues. The germline V gene encodes CDR1 KGHSH and CDR2 LQKENI. Trimming shortened V by 6 bases and J by 8 bases, and 11 bases separated the two germline ends. The CDR3 nucleotides read TGTGCCAGCTCCAGGTATGGGGATGAGCAGTTCTTC. Translated, it gives CASSRYGDEQFF.

This clonotype is medium-sized (0.01 to 0.1%). This beta chain is an unintended read in a library built for alpha chains; its size means little. The chain employs TRBV28 and TRBJ2-6; D unresolved. This CDR3 comprises 16 residues. The germline V and J ends were trimmed by 4 bases and 4 bases, with 14 bases remaining between them. From germline, CDR1 is MDHEN and CDR2 SYDVKM. The chain's CDR3 is CASSSPSSNGANVLTF. DNA for the CDR3: TGTGCCAGCAGTTCCCCCTCATCCAACGGGGCCAACGTCCTGACTTTC.

This clonotype was recorded many times. Little can be read into the size of this beta chain, an off-target read in a library designed for alpha chains. The chain recombines TRBV4-1 with TRBJ2-7; D not resolved. CDR3 length: 13 amino acids. CDR1 is MGHRA and CDR2 is YSYEKL in the germline V gene. Trimming shortened V by 3 bases and J by 7 bases, and 13 bases separated the two germline ends. CDR3 nucleotides: TGCGCCAGCAGCCAGGGCAGACAAGGGGAGCAGTACTTC. Translation gives CASSQGRQGEQYF.

This clonotype was seen at least ten times. Found in a library prepared for alpha chains, this beta chain is an off-target read, and its abundance has little meaning. The chain has TRBV18 and TRBJ1-2; D is unclear. V was cut by 2 bases and J by 8 bases, with 15 bases left in between. CDR1 is KGHSH and CDR2 is LQKENI in the germline V gene. The CDR3 loop spans 14 amino acids. In DNA form, the CDR3 reads TGTGCCAGCTCACCAGTGGACGGCCAAGGAGGCTACACCTTC. Protein: CASSPVDGQGGYTF.

This clonotype was counted many times. This beta chain lies outside the target of a library built for alpha chains; its clone size means little. V and J are TRBV29-1 and TRBJ1-2, with 7 bases matching TRBD1. The CDR3 totals 11 residues. J was trimmed by 5 bases and V by 7 bases; bases with no gene match: 4. Germline V gene lookup returns CDR1 SQVTM and CDR2 ANQGSEA. DNA of the CDR3: TGCAGCGATACACAGGGGTATGGCTACACCTTC. Translating gives CSDTQGYGYTF.

By sample share, this clonotype is medium-sized. A library prepared for alpha chains yielded this beta chain as an off-target read; its size is of little meaning. The V call is TRBV6-5, the J call TRBJ1-5, with a weak D call TRBD1 (5 bases). The V and J ends lost 6 bases and 7 bases respectively, with 19 bases between them. The CDR3 runs 15 residues. Germline V gene lookup returns CDR1 MNHEY and CDR2 SVGAGI. Written as DNA, the CDR3 is TGTGCCAGCAGAACTGGGCAGGGAGCAGGGCAGCCCCAGCATTTT. Amino acid sequence: CASRTGQGAGQPQHF.

In its sample, this clonotype was seen many times. As an off-target read in a library built for alpha chains, this beta chain has a frequency of little significance. V and J are TRBV7-6 and TRBJ2-5, with 10 bases aligning to TRBD2. The CDR3 sequence is 17 residues long. V was pared by 3 bases and J by 2 bases, with 9 bases of the junction left unmatched. Germline assignment: CDR1 SGHVS and CDR2 FNYEAQ. The CDR3 spells CASSFGLAGAGQETQYF. CDR3 bases: TGTGCCAGCAGCTTCGGTCTAGCGGGAGCAGGGCAAGAGACCCAGTACTTC.

This clonotype occurred many times. This beta chain came through as a stray read in a library set up for alpha chains, and its size says little. The genes are TRBV18 and TRBJ2-3; D gene uncertain. Germline CDR1 KGHSH, CDR2 LQKENI. V was pared by 4 bases and J by 0 bases, with 5 bases between. The CDR3 has 13 amino acids. The chain's CDR3 is CASSLSSTDTQYF. In DNA, the CDR3 is TGTGCCAGCTCACTTTCAAGCACAGATACGCAGTATTTT.

This clonotype was counted ten times or more. Within a library made for alpha chains, this beta chain is off target, and its count is uninformative. J is TRBJ2-1 and V is TRBV13; TRBD2 matches at 7 bases. The CDR3 covers 18 residues. The germline V gene encodes CDR1 PRHDT and CDR2 FYEKMQ (reference sequence). V gave up 0 bases and J gave up 2 bases; unmatched junction bases: 10. CDR3 sequence (DNA): TGTGCCAGCAGCTTAGGCACAAGGGACTACCCAACCTACAATGAGCAGTTCTTC. It encodes CASSLGTRDYPTYNEQFF.

This clonotype is termed medium-sized. This beta chain is an off-target read within a library intended for alpha chains, so its frequency means little. The chain is built from TRBV6-1 and TRBJ1-5; unclear D gene. The CDR3 contains 15 residues. Deletions cut 8 bases from V and 4 bases from J, with 18 bases between. The germline CDR1 and CDR2 sequences are MNHNS and SASEGT. Here the CDR3 DNA reads TGTGCCAGCGCCCTCGACCCCGTAACTAATCAGCCCCAGCATTTT. Protein product: CASALDPVTNQPQHF.

The sample holds many counts of this clonotype. A library prepared for alpha chains yielded this beta chain as an off-target read; its size is of little meaning. The J gene is TRBJ2-7, the V gene TRBV12-3 or TRBV12-4; perhaps TRBD1 as D (6 bases). Trimming pared 3 bases from V and 3 bases from J, leaving 12 bases between. This CDR3 has 14 amino acids. The CDR3 DNA reads as TGTGCCAGCAGTTTTGGGACAAAGTACTACGAGCAGTACTTC. Protein sequence: CASSFGTKYYEQYF.

This clonotype was seen many times. This beta chain was picked up by a library intended for alpha chains and is off target, so its count carries little meaning. Written as DNA, the CDR3 is TGTGCCAGCAGTGAATTTTGGCAGGTCGATAACTATGGCTACACCTTC. This gives the protein CASSEFWQVDNYGYTF. The V gene is TRBV25-1, the J gene TRBJ1-2, with D unresolved. Germline V gene data show CDR1 as MGHDK and CDR2 as SYGVNS. V gave up 1 base and J gave up 1 base, with 13 bases separating them. The CDR3 is 16 amino acids.

This clonotype was seen repeatedly, ten times or more. This beta chain is an off-target read within a library intended for alpha chains, so its frequency means little. The genes are TRBV2 and TRBJ1-1; D possibly corresponds to TRBD1 (6 bases). Germline V CDR1 and CDR2: SNHLY, FYNNEI. Between the trimmed V and J ends, which lost 8 bases and 1 base, there was a span of 11 bases. The length of the CDR3 is 13 residues. CDR3 amino acids: CASGGGRNTEAFF. The CDR3 coding sequence is TGTGCCAGCGGGGGCGGTCGGAACACTGAAGCTTTCTTT.

This clonotype showed up many times. Since it is a stray read in a library aimed at alpha chains, this beta chain has a size that is not meaningful. CDR3 in DNA: TGCAGCGTTGAACGGACAGGGAGAAACTATGGCTACACCTTC. Amino acid sequence: CSVERTGRNYGYTF. The chain is built from TRBV29-1 and TRBJ1-2, with 8 bases matching TRBD1. Trimming removed 2 bases from V and 2 bases from J; junction bases left unmatched: 4. The V gene's germline CDR1 is SQVTM and CDR2 ANQGSEA. This CDR3 has 14 residues. The variable domain in full, with the rest retrieved from reference TRBV29-1 and TRBJ1-2, is SAVISQKPSRDICQRGTSLTIQCQVDSQVTMMFWYRQQPGQSLTLIATANQGSEATYESGFVIDKFPISRPNLTFSTLTVSNMSPEDSSIYLCSVERTGRNYGYTFGSGTRLTVV.

This clonotype showed up many times. Because the library targeted alpha chains, this beta chain is an off-target read whose size means little. The chain is built from TRBV3-1 and TRBJ1-2, with unresolved D. Trimming shortened V by 4 bases and J by 4 bases, and 10 bases separated the two germline ends. Germline values: CDR1 LGHDT, CDR2 YNNKEL (reference sequence). CDR3 length: 13 amino acids. The CDR3 here is CASSPQPRYGYTF. CDR3 bases: TGTGCCAGCAGCCCGCAACCGCGCTATGGCTACACCTTC.